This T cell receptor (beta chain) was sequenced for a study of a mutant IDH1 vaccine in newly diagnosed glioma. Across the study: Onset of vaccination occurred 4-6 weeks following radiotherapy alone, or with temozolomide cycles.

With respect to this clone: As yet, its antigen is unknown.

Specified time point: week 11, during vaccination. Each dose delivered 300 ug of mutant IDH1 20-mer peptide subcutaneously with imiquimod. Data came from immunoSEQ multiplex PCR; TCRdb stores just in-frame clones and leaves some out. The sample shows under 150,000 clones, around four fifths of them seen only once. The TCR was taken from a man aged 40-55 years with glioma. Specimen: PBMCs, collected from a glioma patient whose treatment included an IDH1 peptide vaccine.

The CDR3: CASRQGTTGELFF. CDR3 nucleotides: TGTGCCAGCAGACAGGGGACCACCGGGGAGCTGTTTTTT. This rearrangement joins TRBV6-6 to TRBJ2-2, with TRBD1 matching over 7 bases. The CDR3 extends over 13 amino acids. CDR1 and CDR2 from the germline V gene are MNHNY and SVGAGI (reference sequence). With 6 bases clipped from V and 4 bases from J, the junction kept 2 bases outside the gene matches.